This TCR beta chain was obtained from a study of blood T cell repertoires in COVID-19. Overall study context: COVID-19 samples from acute and convalescent phases originated in the United States, Italy and Spain. PBMCs, B-cell-depleted T cells, or T cells were the source of the cDNA or gDNA that made up the material.

The table came from immunoSEQ multiplex PCR; TCRdb's copy has only in-frame clones and leaves some out. The table records around 200,000 clones, about 87% of them present only once. In germline, CDR1 is SNHLY, CDR2 FYNNEI. The CDR3 sequence is 13 residues long. Between the trimmed V and J ends, which lost 6 bases and 0 bases, there was a span of 6 bases. This chain joins TRBV2 and TRBJ1-5; weak D call: TRBD1 (5 bases). The sequencing sample was made of peripheral blood. The receptor comes from a man in his 60s who had recovered from COVID-19. CDR3 DNA: TGTGCCAGCAGAGACAGTAGCAATCAGCCCCAGCATTTT. Translated, it gives CASRDSSNQPQHF. Full variable domain (remainder filled in from reference TRBV2 and TRBJ1-5): EPEVTQTPSHQVTQMGQEVILRCVPISNHLYFYWYRQILGQKVEFLVSFYNNEISEKSEIFDDQFSVERPDGSNFTLKIRSTKLEDSAMYFCASRDSSNQPQHFGDGTRLSIL.